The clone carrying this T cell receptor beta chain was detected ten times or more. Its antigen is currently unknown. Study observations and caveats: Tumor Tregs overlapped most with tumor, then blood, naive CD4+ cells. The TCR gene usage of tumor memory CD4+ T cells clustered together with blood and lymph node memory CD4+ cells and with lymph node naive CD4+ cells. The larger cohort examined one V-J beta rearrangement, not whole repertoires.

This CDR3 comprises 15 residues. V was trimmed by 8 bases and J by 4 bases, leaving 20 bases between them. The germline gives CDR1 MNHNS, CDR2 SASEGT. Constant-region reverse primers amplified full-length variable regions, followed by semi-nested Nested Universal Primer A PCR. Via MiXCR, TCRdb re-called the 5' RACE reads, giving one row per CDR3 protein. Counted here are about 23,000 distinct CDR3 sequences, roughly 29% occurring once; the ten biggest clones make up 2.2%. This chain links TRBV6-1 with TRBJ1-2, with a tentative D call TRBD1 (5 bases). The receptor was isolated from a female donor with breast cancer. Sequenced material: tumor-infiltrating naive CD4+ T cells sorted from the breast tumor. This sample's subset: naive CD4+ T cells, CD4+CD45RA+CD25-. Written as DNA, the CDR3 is TGTGCCAGCTTCCCCAGGGAGTCCCTTCGCTATGGCTACACCTTC. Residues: CASFPRESLRYGYTF.